This TCR beta chain stems from a study of blood T cell repertoires in COVID-19. Donors of Cohort 3 who recovered were those that had two negative PCRs, clearance, or symptom resolution. This CDR3 is built from 17 residues. Germline assignment: CDR1 MGHRA and CDR2 YSYEKL. Germline trimming cut 1 base from V and 10 bases from J; bases unmatched to any gene: 14. In the source study's methods: Amplified reference gene primers provided the basis for estimating nucleated cell counts. TCRdb's copy holds only in-frame clones and misses some; the assay was immunoSEQ multiplex PCR. V, J and clone size reflect that table, while D and trimming were determined from the DNA. The table has 250,000 to 300,000 clones, around 90% seen once.

The sample was PBMCs or T cells enriched from blood (not recorded which). The V and J genes are TRBV4-1 and TRBJ2-1, with 9 bases fitting TRBD2. The sequence was obtained from a woman aged 25 to 39 who had recovered from COVID-19. CDR3: CASSQGSIAGDIGEQFF. DNA for the CDR3: TGCGCCAGCAGCCAAGGATCGATAGCGGGGGATATAGGCGAGCAGTTCTTC.